This TCR beta chain was obtained from a study of Tregs in tolerant kidney transplant recipients. Overall study results and limits: Biological reproducibility was not directly addressed, but technical replication error appeared minimal. Tregs expanded with activated donor B cells seemed most donor-specific. Few patients were studied, so findings need validation in larger groups.

Sequenced by immunoSEQ multiplex PCR; TCRdb stores in-frame clones only, minus some. This table has roughly 250,000 clones, roughly four fifths appearing once. A note on this clone: What it binds is not known.

Germline loops: CDR1 SGDLS, CDR2 YYNGEE. Trimming took off 0 bases at V and 6 bases at J, with 9 bases between the two ends. This CDR3 is built from 13 residues. This sequence originates from a human donor in good health. The chain is built from TRBV9 and TRBJ1-2; possibly TRBD1 for D (6 bases). Sequenced material: CD4+ T cells from blood. The CDR3 sequence: CASSVAGANGYTF. CDR3 nucleotide sequence: TGTGCCAGCAGCGTAGCAGGGGCCAATGGCTACACCTTC.